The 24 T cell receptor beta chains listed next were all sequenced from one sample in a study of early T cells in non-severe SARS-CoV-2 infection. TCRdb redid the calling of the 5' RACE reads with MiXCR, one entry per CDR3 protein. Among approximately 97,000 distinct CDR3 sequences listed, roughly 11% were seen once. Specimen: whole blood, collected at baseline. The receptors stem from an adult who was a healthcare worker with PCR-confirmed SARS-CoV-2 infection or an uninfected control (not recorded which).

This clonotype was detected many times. CDR3 residues: CASLQGDTQYF. The CDR3 DNA reads as TGTGCCAGCTTACAGGGGGATACGCAGTATTTT. The chain has TRBV19 and TRBJ2-3; 7 nucleotides align to TRBD1. The CDR3 runs to 11 residues. The trim removed 9 bases at V and 6 bases at J, leaving 3 bases unmatched. CDR1 LNHDA and CDR2 SQIVND come from the germline V gene (reference sequence).

The CDR3 DNA follows: TGCGCCAGCAGCCAAGATTTCAGCTACACCGGGGAGCTGTTTTTT. Amino acids: CASSQDFSYTGELFF. The J gene is TRBJ2-2, the V gene TRBV4-3; D gene unclear. Trimming took 0 bases from V and 3 from J, leaving 8 bases between them. Germline V gene sequence: CDR1 LGHNA, CDR2 YSLEER. The CDR3 extends over 15 amino acids.

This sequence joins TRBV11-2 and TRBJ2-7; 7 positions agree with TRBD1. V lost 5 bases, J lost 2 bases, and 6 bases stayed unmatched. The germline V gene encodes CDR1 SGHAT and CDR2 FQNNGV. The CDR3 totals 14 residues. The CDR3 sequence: CASSPPDRAYEQYF. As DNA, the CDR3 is TGTGCCAGCAGCCCTCCAGACAGGGCCTACGAGCAGTACTTC.

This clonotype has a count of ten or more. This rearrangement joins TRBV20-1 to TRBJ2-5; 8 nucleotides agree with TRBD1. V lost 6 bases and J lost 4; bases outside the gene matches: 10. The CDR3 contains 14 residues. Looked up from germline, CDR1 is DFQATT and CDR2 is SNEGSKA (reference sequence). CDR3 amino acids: CSAAGTGSTETQYF. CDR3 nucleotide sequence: TGCAGTGCAGCTGGGACAGGTTCCACAGAGACCCAGTACTTC.

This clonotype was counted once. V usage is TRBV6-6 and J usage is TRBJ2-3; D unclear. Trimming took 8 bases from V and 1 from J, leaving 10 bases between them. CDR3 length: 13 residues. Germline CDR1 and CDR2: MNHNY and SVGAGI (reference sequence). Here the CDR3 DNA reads TGTGCCAGCGGGCAGTCCGGCACAGATACGCAGTATTTT. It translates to CASGQSGTDTQYF.

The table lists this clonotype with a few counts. CDR3 sequence reads: CASSSLDRGVGETQYF. CDR3 coding DNA: TGTGCCAGCAGCTCCCTCGACAGGGGGGTAGGAGAGACCCAGTACTTC. This sequence joins TRBV5-6 and TRBJ2-5; 9 bases align to TRBD1. V shed 3 bases, J shed 4 bases, and the junction held 10 bases outside the gene matches. The CDR3 spans 16 residues. Germline V lookup: CDR1 SGHDT, CDR2 YYEEEE.

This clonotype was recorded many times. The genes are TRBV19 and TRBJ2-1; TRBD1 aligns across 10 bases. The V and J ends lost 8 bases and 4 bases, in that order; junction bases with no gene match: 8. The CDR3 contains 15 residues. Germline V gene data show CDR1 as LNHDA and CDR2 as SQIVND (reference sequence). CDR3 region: CASAGRDRGYNEQFF. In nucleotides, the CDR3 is TGTGCCAGTGCCGGGCGGGACAGGGGATACAATGAGCAGTTCTTC.

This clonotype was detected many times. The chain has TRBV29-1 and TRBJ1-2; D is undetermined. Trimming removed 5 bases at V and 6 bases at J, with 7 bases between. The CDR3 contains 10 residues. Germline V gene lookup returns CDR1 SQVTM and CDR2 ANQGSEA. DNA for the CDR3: TGCAGCGTTTTAAACGATGGCTACACCTTC. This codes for CSVLNDGYTF.

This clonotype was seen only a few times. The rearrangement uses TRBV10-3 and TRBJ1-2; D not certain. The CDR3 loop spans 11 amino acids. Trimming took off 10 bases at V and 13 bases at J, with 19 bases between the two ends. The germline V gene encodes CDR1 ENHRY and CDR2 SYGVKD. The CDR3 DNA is TGTGCCACCGCCTTAGGCGGTGAAGCCACCTTC. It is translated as CATALGGEATF.

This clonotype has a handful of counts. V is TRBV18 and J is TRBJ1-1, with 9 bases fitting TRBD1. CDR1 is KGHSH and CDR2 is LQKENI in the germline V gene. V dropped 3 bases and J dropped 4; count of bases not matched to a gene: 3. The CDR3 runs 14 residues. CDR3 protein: CASSPTGGLTEAFF. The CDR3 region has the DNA TGTGCCAGCTCACCGACAGGGGGGCTCACTGAAGCTTTCTTT.

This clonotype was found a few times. In DNA form, the CDR3 reads TGCAGTGCGCCAACCCCCAGGGGTCTCACTGAAGCTTTCTTT. It translates to CSAPTPRGLTEAFF. The rearrangement joins TRBV20-1 to TRBJ1-1; perhaps TRBD1 as D (6 bases). This CDR3 has 14 residues. V was cut by 6 bases and J by 4 bases, with 18 bases left in between. Germline V lookup: CDR1 DFQATT, CDR2 SNEGSKA (reference sequence).

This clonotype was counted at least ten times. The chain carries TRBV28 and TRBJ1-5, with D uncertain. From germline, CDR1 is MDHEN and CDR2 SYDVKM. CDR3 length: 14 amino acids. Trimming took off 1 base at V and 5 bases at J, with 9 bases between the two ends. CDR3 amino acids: CASSLSAGYQPQHF. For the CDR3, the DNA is TGTGCCAGCAGTTTATCGGCAGGCTATCAGCCCCAGCATTTT.

The CDR3 DNA sequence: TGCAGTGCTCTACAGGAAATCTATGGCTACACCTTC. Its translation is CSALQEIYGYTF. The V gene is TRBV20-1, the J gene TRBJ1-2, with a possible D match to TRBD1 (5 bases). The CDR3 is 12 amino acids. V lost 5 bases to trimming and J lost 4 bases, with 11 bases between them. Per germline, CDR1 DFQATT and CDR2 SNEGSKA (reference sequence).

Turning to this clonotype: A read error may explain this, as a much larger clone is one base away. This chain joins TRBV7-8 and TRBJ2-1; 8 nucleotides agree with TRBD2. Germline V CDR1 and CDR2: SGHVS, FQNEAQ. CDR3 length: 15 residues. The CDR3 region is CVSGPRTGGDNEQFF. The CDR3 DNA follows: TGTGTCAGCGGGCCTCGGACGGGAGGGGACAATGAGCAGTTCTTC.

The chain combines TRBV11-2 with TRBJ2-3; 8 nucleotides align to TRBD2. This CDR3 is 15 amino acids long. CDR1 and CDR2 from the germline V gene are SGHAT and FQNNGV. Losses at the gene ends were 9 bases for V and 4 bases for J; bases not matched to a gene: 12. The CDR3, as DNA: TGTGCCAGTAGGACTAGCTCATATGGGGCAGATACGCAGTATTTT. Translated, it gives CASRTSSYGADTQYF.

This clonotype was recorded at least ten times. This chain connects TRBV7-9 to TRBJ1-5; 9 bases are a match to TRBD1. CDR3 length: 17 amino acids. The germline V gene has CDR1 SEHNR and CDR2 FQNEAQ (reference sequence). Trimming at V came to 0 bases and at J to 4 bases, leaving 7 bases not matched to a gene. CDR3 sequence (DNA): TGTGCCAGCAGCTTAGCGTCCGGACAGGGGACAAATCAGCCCCAGCATTTT. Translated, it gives CASSLASGQGTNQPQHF.

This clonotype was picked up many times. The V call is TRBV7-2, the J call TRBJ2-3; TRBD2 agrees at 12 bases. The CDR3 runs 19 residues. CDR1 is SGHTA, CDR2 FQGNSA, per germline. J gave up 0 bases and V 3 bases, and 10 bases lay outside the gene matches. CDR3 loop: CASSFTLAGGHFSTDTQYF. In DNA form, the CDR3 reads TGTGCCAGCAGCTTTACACTAGCGGGGGGTCACTTTAGCACAGATACGCAGTATTTT.

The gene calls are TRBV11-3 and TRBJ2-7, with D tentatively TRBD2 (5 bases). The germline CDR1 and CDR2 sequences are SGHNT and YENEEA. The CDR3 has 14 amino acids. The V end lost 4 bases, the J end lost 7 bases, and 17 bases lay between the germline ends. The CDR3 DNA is TGTGCCAGCAGCTCATCCTTCCGGGGTCGGGAGCAGTACTTC. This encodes CASSSSFRGREQYF.

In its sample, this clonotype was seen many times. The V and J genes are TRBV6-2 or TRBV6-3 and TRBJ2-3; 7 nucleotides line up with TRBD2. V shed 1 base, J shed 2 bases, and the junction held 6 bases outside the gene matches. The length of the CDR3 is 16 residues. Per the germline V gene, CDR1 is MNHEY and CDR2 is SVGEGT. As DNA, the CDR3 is TGTGCCAGCAGTTACTTTCCGCTAGCGGACACAGATACGCAGTATTTT. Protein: CASSYFPLADTDTQYF.

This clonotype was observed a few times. DNA of the CDR3: TGTGCCAGCAGCTTAGTTTCGGGGGGGAGCGCAGATACGCAGTATTTT. This sequence encodes CASSLVSGGSADTQYF. The V and J genes are TRBV7-8 and TRBJ2-3, with TRBD2 matching 8 bases. V lost 1 base to trimming and J lost 4 bases; unmatched junction nucleotides: 7. Germline values: CDR1 SGHVS, CDR2 FQNEAQ. This CDR3 comprises 16 residues.

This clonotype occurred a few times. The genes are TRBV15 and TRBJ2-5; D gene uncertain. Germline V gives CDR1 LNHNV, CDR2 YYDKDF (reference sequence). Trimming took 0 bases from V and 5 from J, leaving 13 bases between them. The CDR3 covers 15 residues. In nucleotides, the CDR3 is TGTGCCACCAGCAGAGATCTTGCTCGGCGGGAGACCCAGTACTTC. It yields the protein CATSRDLARRETQYF.

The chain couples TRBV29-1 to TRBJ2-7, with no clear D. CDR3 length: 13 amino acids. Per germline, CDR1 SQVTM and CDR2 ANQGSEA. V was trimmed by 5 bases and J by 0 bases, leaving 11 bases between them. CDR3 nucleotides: TGCAGCGTTCTAAGGGCGAGCTCCTACGAGCAGTACTTC. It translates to CSVLRASSYEQYF.

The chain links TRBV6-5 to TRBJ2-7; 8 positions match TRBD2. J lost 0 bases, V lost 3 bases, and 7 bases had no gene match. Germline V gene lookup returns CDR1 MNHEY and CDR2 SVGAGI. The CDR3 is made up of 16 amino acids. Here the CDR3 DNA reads TGTGCCAGCAGTTATTTTACGGGGGGGAGCTCCTACGAGCAGTACTTC. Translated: CASSYFTGGSSYEQYF.

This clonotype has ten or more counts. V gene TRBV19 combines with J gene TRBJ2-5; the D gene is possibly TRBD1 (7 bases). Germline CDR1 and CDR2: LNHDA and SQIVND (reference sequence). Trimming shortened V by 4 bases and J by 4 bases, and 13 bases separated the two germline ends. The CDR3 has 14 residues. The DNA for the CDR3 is TGTGCCAGTAGTACCAGGGGGGTAGGAGAGACCCAGTACTTC. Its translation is CASSTRGVGETQYF.